This TCR beta chain was recovered during a study of blood T cell repertoires in COVID-19. Study context: Researchers got acute and convalescent COVID-19 samples from the United States, Italy and Spain. Sample material is recorded as cDNA or gDNA derived from T cells, B-cell-depleted T cells, or PBMCs.

Seattle's cohort entered during active infection and was followed longitudinally. The CDR3 length is 15 residues. CDR1 and CDR2 from the germline V gene are SGHRS and YFSETQ. V was trimmed by 0 bases and J by 7 bases, leaving 13 bases between them. This clone was picked up one time. Per the study methods: Cell counts per sample came from amplifying reference gene primers. Assay: immunoSEQ multiplex PCR; the TCRdb copy retains only in-frame clones and omits some. V and J calls and clone size are those listed in that table; D and trimming were worked out from the DNA. The sample holds tens of thousands of clones, about nine tenths seen once.

This clonotype was sampled from a man between 60 and 70 years old with COVID-19, enrolled during active disease. The sequenced sample was peripheral blood. V usage is TRBV5-1 and J usage is TRBJ2-2; D may be TRBD1 (6 bases). This CDR3 reads CASSLDTGSSGELFF. The CDR3 region has the DNA TGCGCCAGCAGCTTGGATACAGGGTCGAGCGGGGAGCTGTTTTTT.